The present T cell receptor (beta chain) was sequenced within a study of blood T cells in healthy people across ages. Germline CDR1 and CDR2: MDHEN and SYDVKM. The V and J ends lost 3 bases and 3 bases respectively, with 9 bases between them. The CDR3 runs 14 residues. Alongside a J-beta primer mix, a sample-barcoded 5' primer served in a second PCR lasting 7 to 11 cycles. TCRdb used MiXCR to reprocess the 5' RACE reads, holding one entry per CDR3 protein. This table has some 890,000 distinct CDR3 sequences, about 28% appearing once. This clonotype was found once. These same data were also listed under a study on T cells of mothers and their children. That work adds: Extracted RNA, in its entirety, went into cDNA synthesis at around 1.5 ug per 15 ul. Sequencing got over 10 million TCR beta CDR3 reads from each mother and roughly 2.7 million from each child. Similar thymic selection effects on TCR recombination output appear in pairs, both related and unrelated.

Sequenced sample: blood. The TCR comes from a woman between 40 and 50 years old in good health. The J gene is TRBJ1-5, the V gene TRBV28; D call uncertain. CDR3: CASSLSPDNQPQHF. CDR3 DNA sequence: TGTGCCAGCAGTTTGAGTCCCGACAATCAGCCCCAGCATTTT.